These T cell receptor beta chains were read from a single sample in a study of blood T cell repertoires in COVID-19. TCRdb keeps only in-frame clones here, not all; method: immunoSEQ multiplex PCR. The sample holds approximately 280,000 clones, around 84% seen once. The sequenced sample consisted of PBMCs or T cells enriched from blood (not recorded which). The source is a woman aged 45 to 65 who had recovered from COVID-19. Each CDR3 is given with its conserved first and last residue. A D gene is named only where the DNA matches it firmly. Clone size, where shown, is once, few, many, or a class for clones that have expanded.

-,TRBV21-1,TRBJ2-7,15,-,TGTGCCAGCAGCAAAGTGGCAGGCTCGGCCTACGAGCAGTACTTC,CASSKVAGSAYEQYF
-,TRBV20-1,TRBJ2-2,11,-,TGCAGTGCTCCTCGGGCCGGGGAGCTGTTTTTT,CSAPRAGELFF
-,TRBV19,TRBJ2-3,16,TRBD2,TGTGCCAGTAGTATTCGAGCGGGAGACTCTCGAGATACGCAGTATTTT,CASSIRAGDSRDTQYF
-,TRBV5-3,TRBJ2-2,17,TRBD2,TGTGCCAGAAGCTTTTATTCGGGGGGGCTCGGCACCGGGGAGCTGTTTTTT,CARSFYSGGLGTGELFF
-,TRBV19,TRBJ2-3,13,-,TGTGCCAGTAGTACTGATCGGGCAGATACGCAGTATTTT,CASSTDRADTQYF
-,TRBV12-3/TRBV12-4,TRBJ1-2,13,TRBD1,TGTGCCAGCCGGATGGCCAGGGGGTATGGCTACACCTTC,CASRMARGYGYTF
once,TRBV7-9,TRBJ1-2,17,-,TGTGCCAGCAGCTTAAATTCTCGGGTCGCAGCTAACTATGGCTACACCTTC,CASSLNSRVAANYGYTF
-,TRBV3-1/TRBV3-2,TRBJ2-7,15,-,TGTGCCAGCAGCCAAGATTTGCTAGTGAGCTACGAGCAGTACTTC,CASSQDLLVSYEQYF
-,TRBV11-2,TRBJ2-1,15,-,TGTGCCAGCAGCTCCGCGCGGGGCGCCTACAATGAGCAGTTCTTC,CASSSARGAYNEQFF
-,TRBV28,TRBJ2-7,14,TRBD1,TGTGCCAGCAGTTTAAATAACAGGGGTGTGTGGCAGTACTTC,CASSLNNRGVWQYF
once,TRBV19,TRBJ2-7,14,TRBD2,TGTGCCAGTATACAAGCGGGGGGGACCTACGAGCAGTACTTC,CASIQAGGTYEQYF
few,TRBV10-3,TRBJ1-3,13,TRBD1,TGTGCCACCCAGAGGCAGGGGGAGAACACCATATATTTT,CATQRQGENTIYF
-,TRBV7-8,TRBJ2-5,14,-,TGTGCCAGCACCCCGGCCGGGGTTAGAAAGACCCAGTACTTC,CASTPAGVRKTQYF
-,TRBV7-2,TRBJ2-1,13,-,TGTGCCAGCAGCGATACTACCTACAATGAGCAGTTCTTC,CASSDTTYNEQFF
few,TRBV20-1,TRBJ1-1,11,-,TGCAGTGCTAGTCCCGTGGCAGAAGCTTTCTTT,CSASPVAEAFF
-,TRBV23-1,TRBJ2-5,15,-,TGCGCCAGCAGTCAATCTGGGGCCAGGGGAGAGACCCAGTACTTC,CASSQSGARGETQYF
-,TRBV5-1,TRBJ1-4,15,TRBD1,TGCGCCAGCAGCTTGGCAGGGACAGGGGATGAAAAACTGTTTTTT,CASSLAGTGDEKLFF
many,TRBV7-2,TRBJ2-1,15,TRBD2,TGTGCCAGCAGCTTTTTCGGCGGGGGGAACAATGAGCAGTTCTTC,CASSFFGGGNNEQFF
few,TRBV28,TRBJ1-2,15,-,TGTGCCAGCAGCTCCCGGGGGGGCGTGGACTATGGCTACACCTTC,CASSSRGGVDYGYTF
-,TRBV5-1,TRBJ2-5,15,TRBD2,TGCGCCAGCAGCTTCGGGACTAGGACGAGGGAGACCCAGTACTTC,CASSFGTRTRETQYF
-,TRBV5-1,TRBJ2-3,16,TRBD2,TGCGCCAGCAGCCCCGCCACTAGCGGCCTCACAGATACGCAGTATTTT,CASSPATSGLTDTQYF
once,TRBV6-5,TRBJ1-5,16,TRBD1,TGTGCCAGCAGTTCCGGGACAGGGATCTTCAATCAGCCCCAGCATTTT,CASSSGTGIFNQPQHF
-,TRBV19,TRBJ1-5,13,TRBD1,TGTGCCAGCCGGGACAGGGACGGTCAGCCCCAGCATTTT,CASRDRDGQPQHF
-,TRBV2,TRBJ1-2,14,-,TGTGCCAGCAGTGATAACTTAGGGGTATATGGCTACACCTTC,CASSDNLGVYGYTF
-,TRBV2,TRBJ1-2,15,TRBD1,TGTGCCAGCAGTGTACAGGGGATGGGGACTAGTGGCTACACCTTC,CASSVQGMGTSGYTF
-,TRBV19,TRBJ1-6,16,TRBD1,TGTGCCAGTAGTATCGGGACAGGGGTTCCTCATTCACCCCTCCACTTT,CASSIGTGVPHSPLHF
-,TRBV15,TRBJ1-5,13,-,TGTGCCACAGCCCCTAATGGCAATCAGCCCCAGCATTTT,CATAPNGNQPQHF
-,TRBV19,TRBJ1-5,15,-,TGTGCCACCCGACCTGGCCTGACTCCGAATCAGCCCCAGCATTTT,CATRPGLTPNQPQHF
once,TRBV6-1,TRBJ2-7,15,-,TGTGCCAGCAGTGAAGCGCTATGGGCCACCTACGAGCAGTACTTC,CASSEALWATYEQYF
-,TRBV29-1,TRBJ2-1,17,TRBD2,TGCAGCGTTTCCTACGGACTAGCGGGGAGCCCGAACAATGAGCAGTTCTTC,CSVSYGLAGSPNNEQFF
-,TRBV6-6,TRBJ2-5,16,TRBD2,TGTGCCAGCAGACGATCTTTAGCGGGGGTACGAGAGACCCAGTACTTC,CASRRSLAGVRETQYF
-,TRBV5-1,TRBJ2-5,13,-,TGCGCCAGCAGCTTCGAGGGAAAAGAGACCCAGTACTTC,CASSFEGKETQYF
-,TRBV11-2,TRBJ2-5,16,TRBD1,TGTGCCAGCAGCTTATTAAACAGGGGCCCCCGGGAGACCCAGTACTTC,CASSLLNRGPRETQYF
-,TRBV12-3/TRBV12-4,TRBJ2-7,13,TRBD1,TGTGCCAGCAGCAGGGACAGACTCTACGAGCAGTACTTC,CASSRDRLYEQYF
-,TRBV30,TRBJ1-5,15,-,TGTGCCTGGAGCTTCCCGGGACACTTTAATCAGCCCCAGCATTTT,CAWSFPGHFNQPQHF
-,TRBV27,TRBJ2-1,15,TRBD2,TGTGCCAGCAGTCCTTTAGCGGGAGGGCCCAATGAGCAGTTCTTC,CASSPLAGGPNEQFF
once,TRBV28,TRBJ2-7,16,-,TGTGCCAGCAGTTTGGCAGAGTACCAGGGTTCTCGGGAGCAGTACTTC,CASSLAEYQGSREQYF
few,TRBV4-1,TRBJ1-3,15,-,TGCGCCAGCAGCGAATCGGTACTTTCTGGAAACACCATATATTTT,CASSESVLSGNTIYF
-,TRBV10-3,TRBJ2-7,14,TRBD2,TGTGCCATCAGGAGCATAGCGGGAGGCTACGAGCAGTACTTC,CAIRSIAGGYEQYF
-,TRBV29-1,TRBJ2-5,14,TRBD2,TGCAGCGCCTTACTAGCGGGAGTGCAAGAGACCCAGTACTTC,CSALLAGVQETQYF
-,TRBV7-8,TRBJ1-5,18,-,TGTGCCAGCAGGGAGAGCGGTAATTCCCTGAATAGCAATCAGCCCCAGCATTTT,CASRESGNSLNSNQPQHF
-,TRBV2,TRBJ1-5,13,-,TGTGCCAGCGATCGGGAGCGCAATCAGCCCCAGCATTTT,CASDRERNQPQHF
-,TRBV13,TRBJ2-3,15,TRBD2,TGTGCCAGCAGCTTTAGCGGGGGGGCCACAGATACGCAGTATTTT,CASSFSGGATDTQYF
-,TRBV7-2,TRBJ2-5,14,TRBD1,TGTGCCAGCAGCCAAGACAGGGGGCAAGAGACCCAGTACTTC,CASSQDRGQETQYF
-,TRBV4-1,TRBJ1-1,15,TRBD1,TGCGCCAGCAGCCGAGGACAGGGAGCCGACACTGAAGCTTTCTTT,CASSRGQGADTEAFF
-,TRBV18,TRBJ1-2,14,TRBD1,TGTGCCAGCTCGCTGGACAGGGTCTACGATGGCTACACCTTC,CASSLDRVYDGYTF
-,TRBV18,TRBJ1-1,17,-,TGTGCCAGCTCACCACCGACAGCGCCCGCTCCAAACACTGAAGCTTTCTTT,CASSPPTAPAPNTEAFF
-,TRBV13,TRBJ2-7,13,-,TGTGCCAGCAGCTTAGGCGGAGACTACGAGCAGTACTTC,CASSLGGDYEQYF
-,TRBV5-1,TRBJ2-3,18,TRBD1,TGCGCCAGCGGTCCTGAGGCATTCGGGACAGGGGGCGAGTATACGCAGTATTTT,CASGPEAFGTGGEYTQYF
-,TRBV6-6,TRBJ1-1,15,-,TGTGCCAGCAGCCTGCAGGGCAGGGGGAACACTGAAGCTTTCTTT,CASSLQGRGNTEAFF
-,TRBV11-2,TRBJ1-4,14,-,TGTGCCAGCAGCCAGGAGGGTTCCGGCGAAAAACTGTTTTTT,CASSQEGSGEKLFF
-,TRBV5-4,TRBJ1-2,13,TRBD1,TGTGCCAGCACCTTAATTGGGGACAGTCCTTCGCTCTTC,CASTLIGDSPSLF
-,TRBV4-3,TRBJ2-6,15,-,TGCGCCAGCAGCCGCAGGGGCTCTGGGGCCAACGTCCTGACTTTC,CASSRRGSGANVLTF
-,TRBV5-1,TRBJ2-2,15,-,TGCGCCAGCAGCTTGGCAGGGGTGAACACCGGGGAGCTGTTTTTT,CASSLAGVNTGELFF
-,TRBV2,TRBJ2-7,14,-,TGTGCCAGCACGAGTGGGCCGAGCTCCTACGAGCAGTACTTC,CASTSGPSSYEQYF